The TCR beta chain described here comes from a study of cytomegalovirus exposure and HLA in healthy donors. The CDR3 covers 14 residues. The germline V gene has CDR1 KGHSH and CDR2 LQKENI. V was trimmed by 2 bases and J by 3 bases, leaving 11 bases between them. The PCR contained 60 Vbeta and 13 Jbeta primers. The data were produced by immunoSEQ multiplex PCR, yet TCRdb's version contains in-frame clones alone and is incomplete. The sample includes about 190,000 clones, 81% of them seen just once. Study-wide points: Among TCR beta chains of equal frequency, HLA-associated ones were more clonally expanded in a later analysis. The later analysis indicated that the majority of CMV-associated TCR beta chains appeared HLA-restricted. In a later analysis, specific HLA alleles were associated with some 16,000 TCR beta sequences at a 0.05 false discovery rate.

In the case of this clone: The antigen is not known.

Sequenced sample: PBMCs. V gene TRBV18 combines with J gene TRBJ2-7; unclear D gene. This clonotype originated in a man aged 45-65 years in good health and CMV-seronegative. CDR3 coding DNA: TGTGCCAGCTCACCAGCGTCCTCTGGCTACGAGCAGTACTTC. It codes for CASSPASSGYEQYF.